These 27 T cell receptor beta chains originate from one sample sequenced in a study of regulatory T cells in long-lasting Graves disease. The time point denotes: newly diagnosed GD, antithyroid drugs for less than 3 months. PBMC RNA served as the TCR library source. Libraries of TCR beta came from iRepertoire HTBI primers plus Arm-PCR of CDR3 regions. TCRdb analysed the multiplex PCR reads with MiXCR anew, one entry per CDR3 protein. In the table there are 400,000 to 500,000 distinct CDR3 sequences, less than 15% of which are singletons. The same sample was also used in a study of T cells in Graves' hyperthyroidism and ophthalmopathy.

The specimen was peripheral blood mononuclear cells (PBMCs), collected at new diagnosis, from a patient treated with antithyroid drugs. These receptor sequences come from a woman between 50 and 59 years old with Graves disease.

A note on this clonotype: A far larger clone is one nucleotide away, so this likely arose from a read error. The conserved phenylalanine or tryptophan is not found at the CDR3 terminus, so this likely reflects a read error. J is TRBJ2-7 and V is TRBV28; D not certain. Germline assignment: CDR1 MDHEN and CDR2 SYDVKM. Trimming pared 5 bases from V and 0 bases from J, leaving 14 bases between. There are 15 residues in the CDR3. The CDR3, as DNA: TGTGCCAGCAGTCGAAGCGACCCGAGCTCCTACGAGCAGTACTGC. It yields the protein CASSRSDPSSYEQYC.

This clonotype turned up a few times. The rearrangement links TRBV6-1 to TRBJ2-2; D call uncertain. This CDR3 has 13 amino acids. Deletions cut 10 bases from V and 5 bases from J, with 14 bases between. CDR1 is MNHNS, CDR2 SASEGT, per germline. CDR3 DNA: TGTGCCACGAAACGGGCCTTGACCGGGGAGCTGTTTTTT. Residues: CATKRALTGELFF.

In this sample, this clonotype turned up many times. The chain carries TRBV9 and TRBJ2-5, with a possible D match to TRBD1 (6 bases). This CDR3 is built from 14 residues. Per the germline V gene, CDR1 is SGDLS and CDR2 is YYNGEE. Deletions cut 3 bases from V and 0 bases from J, with 9 bases between. In DNA, the CDR3 is TGTGCCAGCAGCGCCACAGGGTACCAAGAGACCCAGTACTTC. This codes for CASSATGYQETQYF.

Many counts were recorded for this clonotype. V is TRBV12-3 or TRBV12-4 and J is TRBJ2-7; a weak D match, TRBD1 (5 bases). Trimming removed 0 bases from V and 1 base from J, with 16 bases in between. CDR3 length: 17 amino acids. The CDR3 bases are TGTGCCAGCAGTTTAGCCTCTCAGGGCGCTAATTCCTACGAGCAGTACTTC. Encoded protein: CASSLASQGANSYEQYF.

Notes on this clonotype: A much bigger clone sits one base away, suggesting this may be a read error. This chain connects TRBV2 to TRBJ1-2, with TRBD1 identical over 9 bases. V was pared by 7 bases and J by 3 bases, with 6 bases of the junction left unmatched. Looked up from germline, CDR1 is SNHLY and CDR2 is FYNNEI. This CDR3 comprises 14 residues. CDR3 bases: TGTGCCAGCACTGGGACAGGGAGCGACTATGGCTACACCTTC. Residues: CASTGTGSDYGYTF.

The rearrangement links TRBV12-3 or TRBV12-4 to TRBJ2-2, with TRBD1 matching 8 bases. The trim removed 2 bases at V and 0 bases at J, leaving 8 bases unmatched. The CDR3 length is 18 residues. CDR3 sequence: CASSLRDRRKTNTGELFF. The CDR3 DNA sequence: TGTGCCAGCAGTTTAAGGGACAGGAGGAAAACGAACACCGGGGAGCTGTTTTTT.

CDR3 sequence: CATSRFSGVSDELFF. CDR3 bases: TGTGCCACCAGCAGGTTTAGCGGGGTCAGCGATGAGCTGTTTTTT. J is TRBJ2-2 and V is TRBV15; 8 bases map to TRBD2. The germline V gene encodes CDR1 LNHNV and CDR2 YYDKDF (reference sequence). The V and J ends lost 3 bases and 11 bases, in that order; junction bases with no gene match: 11. The length of the CDR3 is 15 residues.

Only a few counts were recorded for this clonotype. V and J are TRBV28 and TRBJ2-3; the match to TRBD2 covers 7 bases. The CDR3 is 15 amino acids. The trim removed 5 bases at V and 4 bases at J, leaving 9 bases unmatched. Germline V gives CDR1 MDHEN, CDR2 SYDVKM. In nucleotides, the CDR3 is TGTGCCAGCAGTCCAGGCGGGAGAGAAGCAGATACGCAGTATTTT. Protein product: CASSPGGREADTQYF.

V gene TRBV3-1 combines with J gene TRBJ2-2, with D maybe TRBD2 (5 bases). Trimming pared 0 bases from V and 8 bases from J, leaving 16 bases between. CDR1 and CDR2 from the germline V gene are LGHDT and YNNKEL (reference sequence). The CDR3 is made up of 16 amino acids. The CDR3 sequence: CASSQDRNGIFGELFF. The CDR3 region has the DNA TGTGCCAGCAGCCAAGACCGAAACGGGATCTTTGGGGAGCTGTTTTTT.

This clonotype came up many times. This chain links TRBV30 with TRBJ2-7; tentatively, D is TRBD1 (5 bases). Trimming took off 0 bases at V and 1 base at J, with 7 bases between the two ends. Per germline, CDR1 GTSNPN and CDR2 SVGIG (reference sequence). This CDR3 has 13 amino acids. The CDR3 DNA sequence: TGTGCCTGGAGTGTAGGGGAATCCTACGAGCAGTACTTC. It is translated as CAWSVGESYEQYF.

A word on this clonotype: A much larger clone is a single base away; this may be a read error. This rearrangement joins TRBV28 to TRBJ1-4, with D tentatively TRBD1 (6 bases). The CDR3 spans 13 residues. CDR1 is MDHEN and CDR2 is SYDVKM in the germline V gene. The CDR3 DNA reads as TGTGCCAGCCGTTTGTCAGGGGCCGAAAAACTGTTTTTT. This codes for CASRLSGAEKLFF.

This chain joins TRBV5-5 and TRBJ2-7; 9 bases agree with TRBD1. The CDR3 has 15 residues. The V and J ends lost 3 bases and 8 bases, in that order; junction bases with no gene match: 12. CDR1 SGHKS and CDR2 YYEKEE come from the germline V gene (reference sequence). The CDR3 is CASSSMTGGIGKQYF. The CDR3 nucleotides read TGTGCCAGCAGCTCTATGACAGGGGGTATTGGCAAGCAGTACTTC.

This clonotype was seen a handful of times. This chain uses TRBV11-1 with TRBJ2-1; D remains ambiguous. V lost 1 base to trimming and J lost 8 bases, with 9 bases between them. Germline-derived CDR1 and CDR2 are SGHAT and FQDESV (reference sequence). The CDR3 runs 13 residues. The CDR3 DNA is TGTGCCAGCAGCTTAGATGGTCGGGATGAGCAGTTCTTC. Amino acid sequence: CASSLDGRDEQFF.

This clonotype was counted a few times. V is TRBV28 and J is TRBJ1-6, with TRBD1 matching over 10 bases. CDR1 is MDHEN, CDR2 SYDVKM, per germline. V lost 6 bases to trimming and J lost 6 bases; unmatched junction nucleotides: 5. The CDR3 is 15 residues long. The CDR3 loop is CASRDRGRSNSPLHF. The CDR3 DNA reads TGTGCCAGCAGAGACAGGGGGCGAAGTAATTCACCCCTCCACTTT.

This clonotype was counted only a few times. The chain has TRBV6-1 and TRBJ2-3; 13 bases map to TRBD2. Per germline, CDR1 MNHNS and CDR2 SASEGT. The CDR3 consists of 18 residues. After removal of 2 bases from V and 2 bases from J, the junction contained 7 bases not matched to a gene. The chain's CDR3 is CASSEQTSGRTFTDTQYF. DNA of the CDR3: TGTGCCAGCAGTGAACAGACTAGCGGGAGGACCTTCACAGATACGCAGTATTTT.

This clonotype turned up a few times. The chain recombines TRBV25-1 with TRBJ2-1; the match to TRBD1 covers 10 bases. V lost 2 bases, J lost 5 bases, and 3 bases stayed unmatched. Per germline, CDR1 MGHDK and CDR2 SYGVNS. The CDR3 is 15 amino acids. This chain's CDR3 is CASSEIGTGDNEQFF. In nucleotides, the CDR3 is TGTGCCAGCAGTGAAATCGGGACAGGGGACAATGAGCAGTTCTTC.

The table lists this clonotype with many counts. The V call is TRBV3-1, the J call TRBJ2-1; 8 bases fit TRBD2. The V gene end was trimmed by 2 bases and the J gene end by 4 bases; junction bases not matched to a gene: 16. The CDR3 is made up of 19 amino acids. Per germline, CDR1 LGHDT and CDR2 YNNKEL (reference sequence). DNA for the CDR3: TGTGCCAGCAGCCAACTTAGGGGCTCCCGGGAGGGCCGATACAATGAGCAGTTCTTC. It is translated as CASSQLRGSREGRYNEQFF.

V is TRBV5-1 and J is TRBJ2-7; 14 nucleotides agree with TRBD2. In germline, CDR1 is SGHRS, CDR2 YFSETQ. Trimming removed 6 bases from V and 4 bases from J; junction bases left unmatched: 21. This CDR3 contains 20 residues. Here the CDR3 reads CASTILFPGLAGAKIYEQYF. The CDR3 coding sequence is TGCGCCAGCACCATCCTGTTCCCGGGACTAGCGGGAGCTAAAATTTACGAGCAGTACTTC.

The chain joins TRBV28 to TRBJ1-5; D call uncertain. CDR1 MDHEN and CDR2 SYDVKM come from the germline V gene. This CDR3 has 14 amino acids. V shed 5 bases and J shed 1 base, with 9 bases lying between them. CDR3 residues: CASSPLGSNQPQHF. CDR3 coding DNA: TGTGCCAGCAGTCCCCTCGGGAGCAATCAGCCCCAGCATTTT.

This clonotype was counted at least ten times. The chain has TRBV5-4 and TRBJ2-3; D not resolved. Germline V CDR1 and CDR2: SGHNT, YYREEE (reference sequence). CDR3 size: 14 residues. V gave up 1 base and J gave up 0 bases, with 6 bases separating them. For the CDR3, the DNA is TGTGCCAGCAGCTTGCTAACCAGCACAGATACGCAGTATTTT. This gives the protein CASSLLTSTDTQYF.

This clonotype occurred many times. The gene calls are TRBV4-1 and TRBJ2-1; 9 bases match TRBD2. V dropped 0 bases and J dropped 8; count of bases not matched to a gene: 11. This CDR3 contains 17 residues. Looked up from germline, CDR1 is MGHRA and CDR2 is YSYEKL. CDR3 nucleotide sequence: TGCGCCAGCAGCCAAGACCTTGGGACCAGCGGGAGGTATGAGCAGTTCTTC. Translation gives CASSQDLGTSGRYEQFF.

This clonotype was picked up many times. Here the CDR3 DNA reads TGTGCCAGCAGCTTAGAATTGGGAGGGTCCTACGAGCAGTACTTC. It specifies CASSLELGGSYEQYF. The chain uses TRBV11-2 and TRBJ2-7, with 7 bases identical to TRBD2. V was clipped by 0 bases and J by 1 base; unmatched bases: 3. The V gene's germline CDR1 is SGHAT and CDR2 FQNNGV. The CDR3 loop spans 15 amino acids. The full variable domain, its missing parts supplied by reference TRBV11-2 and TRBJ2-7, is EAGVAQSPRYKIIEKRQSVAFWCNPISGHATLYWYQQILGQGPKLLIQFQNNGVVDDSQLPKDRFSAERLKGVDSTLKIQPAKLEDSAVYLCASSLELGGSYEQYFGPGTRLTVT.

The chain joins TRBV29-1 to TRBJ2-5; 14 bases align to TRBD2. V shed 0 bases, J shed 5 bases, and the junction held 23 bases outside the gene matches. Germline-derived CDR1 and CDR2 are SQVTM and ANQGSEA. There are 22 residues in the CDR3. The chain's CDR3 is CSVEDPDRVGTSGRGGLETQYF. In DNA form, the CDR3 reads TGCAGCGTTGAAGATCCGGATCGGGTGGGGACTAGCGGGAGAGGTGGGTTGGAGACCCAGTACTTC.

This clonotype was counted at least ten times. The chain combines TRBV18 with TRBJ1-5; D gene uncertain. The V gene lost 1 base and the J gene lost 1 base, with 5 bases spanning the gap. The CDR3 consists of 14 residues. Germline CDR1 and CDR2: KGHSH and LQKENI. The CDR3 region is CASSPRESNQPQHF. The DNA of the CDR3 is TGTGCCAGCTCACCACGGGAAAGCAATCAGCCCCAGCATTTT.

This clonotype was detected ten times or more. The V and J genes are TRBV7-2 and TRBJ2-3; no firm D call. Trimming took off 1 base at V and 6 bases at J, with 8 bases between the two ends. CDR3 length equals 13 residues. Germline-derived CDR1 and CDR2 are SGHTA and FQGNSA. CDR3 bases: TGTGCCAGCAGCTTAGGGACCTCGGATACGCAGTATTTT. It yields the protein CASSLGTSDTQYF.

Turning to this clonotype: With a much larger clone just one base away, this may be a read error. V gene TRBV12-3 or TRBV12-4 combines with J gene TRBJ1-5; 7 positions agree with TRBD1. V trimming: 4 bases; J trimming: 9 bases; junction bases outside the gene matches: 9. The CDR3 sequence is 14 residues long. CDR3 protein: CASSSTGLGRPQHF. CDR3 bases: TGTGCCAGCAGTTCGACAGGGTTGGGTCGGCCCCAGCATTTT.

The rearrangement joins TRBV5-1 to TRBJ2-3; D gene ambiguous. The V and J ends lost 4 bases and 6 bases respectively, with 9 bases between them. The length of the CDR3 is 12 residues. Germline CDR1 and CDR2: SGHRS and YFSETQ. CDR3 sequence: CASSPPSDTQYF. CDR3 DNA sequence: TGCGCCAGCAGCCCCCCGAGCGATACGCAGTATTTT.